The 8 T cell receptor beta chains below all came from one sample that was sequenced in a study of blood T cells in healthy people across ages. PCR was performed a second time for about 7 to 12 cycles using a sample-barcoded 5' primer and a J-beta primer mix. Via MiXCR, TCRdb re-called the 5' RACE reads, giving one row per CDR3 protein. The sample holds just under 900,000 distinct CDR3 sequences; 25% to 30% are singletons and the top ten take 15% to 20%. The specimen was blood. These receptors were taken from a woman of 80 years or more in good health.

As concerns this clonotype: One base away lies a much larger clone, so this may be a sequencing read error. V gene TRBV2 combines with J gene TRBJ2-7; D is unclear. The J call may be faulty, since TRBJ2-5 better matches the DNA end. The CDR3 contains 13 residues. CDR1 is SNHLY, CDR2 FYNNEI, per germline. CDR3 loop: CASSSPRWETQYF. The CDR3 region has the DNA TGTGCCAGCTCTTCGCCCCGTTGGGAGACCCAGTACTTC.

In its sample, this clonotype was seen many times. The rearrangement links TRBV6-6 to TRBJ2-5, with TRBD1 identical over 7 bases. With V trimmed by 6 bases and J by 5 bases, 6 bases remained unmatched. CDR1 and CDR2 (germline): MNHNY, SVGAGI (reference sequence). CDR3 length: 13 amino acids. Written as DNA, the CDR3 is TGTGCCAGCAGCTATACAGGGGTCGAGACCCAGTACTTC. Protein sequence: CASSYTGVETQYF.

This clonotype turned up a few times. An end of the junction does not agree with germline; a read error may underlie this. V is TRBV12-3 or TRBV12-4 and J is TRBJ2-3; D possibly corresponds to TRBD2 (6 bases). CDR3 length equals 13 residues. CDR3 protein: CASSCGNTDAQYF. The CDR3 bases are TGTGCCAGCAGTTGCGGGAACACAGATGCGCAGTATTTT.

This chain links TRBV7-2 with TRBJ1-2; D is uncertain. The CDR3 loop spans 13 amino acids. Per germline, CDR1 SGHTA and CDR2 FQGNSA. Between the trimmed V and J ends, which lost 5 bases and 4 bases, there was a span of 11 bases. This chain's CDR3 is CASSQHGSYGYTF. The CDR3, as DNA: TGTGCCAGCAGCCAACATGGGAGCTATGGCTACACCTTC.

This clonotype has more than one count but fewer than ten. The V gene is TRBV6-1, the J gene TRBJ2-3; 7 nucleotides line up with TRBD1. The germline V gene encodes CDR1 MNHNS and CDR2 SASEGT. The CDR3 runs to 15 residues. J was trimmed by 0 bases and V by 8 bases; bases with no gene match: 8. In DNA form, the CDR3 reads TGTGCCAGCGAAAAGGGGGCGACTAGCACAGATACGCAGTATTTT. This translates into CASEKGATSTDTQYF.

In its sample, this clonotype was seen many times. This chain joins TRBV20-1 and TRBJ2-1; 12 bases map to TRBD1. The V gene end was trimmed by 5 bases and the J gene end by 9 bases; junction bases not matched to a gene: 11. The germline V gene encodes CDR1 DFQATT and CDR2 SNEGSKA (reference sequence). This CDR3 has 15 residues. The CDR3 here is CSAGRPGQGAFEQFF. CDR3 nucleotide sequence: TGCAGTGCTGGCCGCCCGGGACAGGGGGCGTTTGAGCAGTTCTTC.

The CDR3 loop reads CASSPPMASGWTYNEQFF. CDR3 DNA sequence: TGTGCCAGCTCACCACCGATGGCTAGCGGGTGGACCTACAATGAGCAGTTCTTC. The chain links TRBV18 to TRBJ2-1; TRBD2 matches 8 bases. Germline V gives CDR1 KGHSH, CDR2 LQKENI. The CDR3 sequence is 18 residues long. V shed 0 bases, J shed 2 bases, and the junction held 9 bases outside the gene matches. Filled out from reference TRBV18 and TRBJ2-1, the complete variable domain reads NAGVMQNPRHLVRRRGQEARLRCSPMKGHSHVYWYRQLPEEGLKFMVYLQKENIIDESGMPKERFSAEFPKEGPSILRIQQVVRGDSAAYFCASSPPMASGWTYNEQFFGPGTRLTVL.

This clonotype has ten or more counts. J is TRBJ1-1 and V is TRBV5-1; the D is unclear. CDR1 and CDR2 from the germline V gene are SGHRS and YFSETQ. The CDR3 covers 13 residues. V shed 1 base and J shed 8 bases, with 12 bases lying between them. The CDR3 here is CASSLTRTTEAFF. Here the CDR3 DNA reads TGCGCCAGCAGCTTGACACGAACCACAGAAGCTTTCTTT.